This T cell receptor (beta chain) was found in a study of T cells in Graves' hyperthyroidism and ophthalmopathy. Amplification targeted TCR beta CDR3 regions from RNA transcripts. The TCR CDR3 was amplified in a first-round RT-PCR using the HTBI primer set. From the multiplex PCR reads, TCRdb called clonotypes with MiXCR, one entry per CDR3 protein. The data contain about 200,000 distinct CDR3 sequences, around 19% of them singletons. The trim removed 5 bases at V and 3 bases at J, leaving 9 bases unmatched. In germline, CDR1 is SGHTA, CDR2 FQGNSA. The CDR3 is made up of 15 amino acids. Study results and limitations: Ophthalmopathy was identified by the model a median around 5.9 months ahead of onset.

At least ten counts were recorded for this clonotype. The antigen remains unidentified. The sample taken for sequencing was blood. V gene TRBV7-2 combines with J gene TRBJ2-7; 8 bases map to TRBD1. This TCR was sampled from a man aged 35-49 years with Graves' hyperthyroidism. CDR3 in DNA: TGTGCCAGCAGCCCAGGGGGCGGGGCGTTCTACGAGCAGTACTTC. Encoded protein: CASSPGGGAFYEQYF.